This T cell receptor (beta chain) was recovered during a study of cytomegalovirus exposure and HLA in healthy donors. General study points: There were some V segments, including TRBV6-2 and TRBV6-3, excluded as indistinguishable. Researchers counted over 150 TCR beta chains as cytomegalovirus-associated. The likely origin of a cluster of highly shared sequence variants was a sequencing artifact.

A multiplex PCR was run with 60 Vbeta primers and 13 Jbeta primers. Sequencing used immunoSEQ multiplex PCR; TCRdb keeps in-frame clones, though not all of them. The sample carries roughly 130,000 clones, 84% recorded once. With regard to this clone: As yet, its antigen is unknown.

Germline V gene sequence: CDR1 SGHRS, CDR2 YFSETQ. The V end lost 1 base, the J end lost 1 base, and 16 bases lay between the germline ends. The CDR3 covers 17 residues. The TCR comes from a man aged 45-60 years in good health and CMV-seronegative. The chain employs TRBV5-1 and TRBJ2-3; TRBD1 is a possible D gene (5 bases). The specimen sequenced was PBMCs. CDR3 in amino acids: CASSLRAPGPGTDTQYF. The CDR3 coding sequence is TGCGCCAGCAGCTTGCGGGCCCCAGGGCCGGGCACAGATACGCAGTATTTT.